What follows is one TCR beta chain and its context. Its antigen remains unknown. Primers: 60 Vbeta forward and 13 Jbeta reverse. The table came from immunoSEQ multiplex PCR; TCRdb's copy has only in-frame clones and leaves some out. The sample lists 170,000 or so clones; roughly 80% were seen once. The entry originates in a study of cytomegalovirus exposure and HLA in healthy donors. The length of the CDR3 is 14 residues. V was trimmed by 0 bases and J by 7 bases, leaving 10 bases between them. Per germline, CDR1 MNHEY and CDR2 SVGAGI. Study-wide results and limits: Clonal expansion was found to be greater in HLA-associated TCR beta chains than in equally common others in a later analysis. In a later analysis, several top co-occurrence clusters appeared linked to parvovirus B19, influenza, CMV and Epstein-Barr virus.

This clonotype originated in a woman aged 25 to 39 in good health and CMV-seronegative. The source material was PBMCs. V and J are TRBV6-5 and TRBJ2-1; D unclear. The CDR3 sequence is CASSYSSLQNEQFF. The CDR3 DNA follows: TGTGCCAGCAGTTACTCGAGTCTGCAAAATGAGCAGTTCTTC.